This T cell receptor beta chain was profiled in a study of T cells in Graves' hyperthyroidism and ophthalmopathy. Study conclusions and caveats: A 13 V-J signature model discriminated ophthalmopathy versus stable hyperthyroidism.

RNA transcripts provided the source from which TCR beta CDR3 regions were amplified. The TCR CDR3 was amplified in a first-round RT-PCR using the HTBI primer set. TCRdb processed the multiplex PCR reads anew with MiXCR; each CDR3 protein has one entry. The sample yields some 24,000 distinct CDR3 sequences, approximately 54% seen once. Concerning this clonotype: Its antigen is not identified.

J lost 3 bases, V lost 6 bases, and 11 bases had no gene match. Germline V gives CDR1 LNHNV, CDR2 YYDKDF (reference sequence). This CDR3 has 15 amino acids. The sample of blood was obtained at first hyperthyroidism diagnosis (before any ophthalmopathy symptoms). Sequenced: blood. The rearrangement joins TRBV15 to TRBJ2-7; 7 bases align to TRBD2. This TCR derives from a middle-aged woman with Graves' hyperthyroidism that later progressed to Graves' ophthalmopathy. The chain's CDR3 is CATRDGAGEVYEQYF. The CDR3 nucleotides are TGTGCCACCAGGGACGGGGCGGGAGAGGTCTACGAGCAGTACTTC.